Below are 20 T cell receptor beta chains sequenced from a single sample in a study of preoperative IRX-2 immunotherapy in early breast cancer. Sequencing used immunoSEQ multiplex PCR; TCRdb keeps in-frame clones, though not all of them. This sample yields 90,000 to 100,000 clones, of which about nine tenths are seen a single time; around 2.1% belongs to the top ten. The treatment here: preoperative locoregional IRX-2 cytokine immunotherapy. The specimen comprised tumor tissue, sampled after IRX-2 immunotherapy. The receptors stem from a human donor with breast cancer.

The chain employs TRBV6-8 and TRBJ2-1; 12 bases match TRBD2. Germline V gene data show CDR1 as MNHGY and CDR2 as SAAAGT. CDR3 length: 17 amino acids. After removal of 10 bases from V and 9 bases from J, the junction contained 19 bases not matched to a gene. The CDR3 nucleotides read TGTGCCATCAGGACTAGCGGGGTTCGGTCTCTTGGTGTTGAGCAGTTCTTC. Translating gives CAIRTSGVRSLGVEQFF.

The genes are TRBV25-1 and TRBJ2-3, with TRBD2 matching over 7 bases. CDR1 is MGHDK and CDR2 is SYGVNS in the germline V gene. The CDR3 is 15 residues long. V was clipped by 3 bases and J by 3 bases; unmatched bases: 6. The DNA for the CDR3 is TGTGCCAGCAGTGAGGGGGGGTTTGGGACAGATACGCAGTATTTT. Translated: CASSEGGFGTDTQYF.

This clone was found a few times. The genes are TRBV6-7 and TRBJ1-5, with TRBD1 matching over 7 bases. TRBV6-7 is filed as an ORF, its function uncertain. V lost 5 bases, J lost 4 bases, and 2 bases stayed unmatched. CDR3 length equals 13 residues. This CDR3 is CASSRQGNQPQHF. Here the CDR3 DNA reads TGTGCCAGCAGTCGACAGGGAAATCAGCCCCAGCATTTT.

The genes are TRBV5-1 and TRBJ2-7; D is uncertain. The length of the CDR3 is 19 residues. Per germline, CDR1 SGHRS and CDR2 YFSETQ. Trimming pared 3 bases from V and 2 bases from J, leaving 27 bases between. Here the CDR3 reads CASSSDDTPARPLTYEQYF. CDR3 nucleotides: TGCGCCAGCAGCTCGGACGACACACCAGCGCGGCCCCTTACCTACGAGCAGTACTTC.

This sequence joins TRBV18 and TRBJ1-2; TRBD1 agrees at 8 bases. This CDR3 is built from 15 residues. V shed 3 bases, J shed 4 bases, and the junction held 7 bases outside the gene matches. Germline CDR1 reads KGHSH; CDR2 reads LQKENI. In DNA, the CDR3 is TGTGCCAGCTCACCGTCCCGGGACAGGCCCTATGGCTACACCTTC. Amino acid sequence: CASSPSRDRPYGYTF. Combining the CDR3 with reference TRBV18 and TRBJ1-2 gives the whole variable domain NAGVMQNPRHLVRRRGQEARLRCSPMKGHSHVYWYRQLPEEGLKFMVYLQKENIIDESGMPKERFSAEFPKEGPSILRIQQVVRGDSAAYFCASSPSRDRPYGYTFGSGTRLTVV.

V is TRBV15 and J is TRBJ2-3; 10 bases map to TRBD2. Germline V lookup: CDR1 LNHNV, CDR2 YYDKDF (reference sequence). The CDR3 runs 15 residues. J was trimmed by 7 bases and V by 1 base; bases with no gene match: 5. The CDR3 DNA is TGTGCCACCAGCAGAGCTACTAGCGGGGTAAATACGCAGTATTTT. It translates to CATSRATSGVNTQYF.

The rearrangement links TRBV7-1 to TRBJ2-7, with D uncertain. TRBV7-1 is sorted into the ORF group, with uncertain function. The CDR3 sequence is 13 residues long. The germline V and J ends were trimmed by 4 bases and 7 bases, with 14 bases remaining between them. This CDR3 is CASSLGRAGEQYF. The CDR3 DNA follows: TGTGCCAGCAGCTTAGGCCGGGCAGGAGAGCAGTACTTC.

This clone was counted a single time. The J gene is TRBJ2-3, the V gene TRBV6-8; D is unclear. The V gene's germline CDR1 is MNHGY and CDR2 SAAAGT. V gave up 5 bases and J gave up 0 bases, with 9 bases separating them. This CDR3 is built from 14 residues. The CDR3 DNA follows: TGTGCCAGCAGTGTGGAACAGAGCACAGATACGCAGTATTTT. This sequence encodes CASSVEQSTDTQYF.

The chain has TRBV29-1 and TRBJ2-3; tentative D call: TRBD1 (5 bases). Germline-derived CDR1 and CDR2 are SQVTM and ANQGSEA. The CDR3 runs 13 residues. Trimming removed 6 bases from V and 2 bases from J, with 12 bases in between. The CDR3 DNA follows: TGCAGCGTGAACAGGATTTCCACAGATACGCAGTATTTT. Amino acids: CSVNRISTDTQYF.

J is TRBJ1-2 and V is TRBV19, with D uncertain. The germline gives CDR1 LNHDA, CDR2 SQIVND (reference sequence). The CDR3 is 12 residues long. Trimming left V 9 bases short and J 5 bases short, with 13 bases between. As DNA, the CDR3 is TGTGCCAGCTCCCCGGGAGCATATGGCTACACCTTC. It codes for CASSPGAYGYTF. Full variable domain (remainder filled in from reference TRBV19 and TRBJ1-2): DGGITQSPKYLFRKEGQNVTLSCEQNLNHDAMYWYRQDPGQGLRLIYYSQIVNDFQKGDIAEGYSVSREKKESFPLTVTSAQKNPTAFYLCASSPGAYGYTFGSGTRLTVV.

The V and J genes are TRBV5-1 and TRBJ2-7; the D gene could be TRBD1 or TRBD2 (5 bases each). CDR3 length: 15 residues. Trimming removed 6 bases at V and 1 base at J, with 17 bases between. Germline values: CDR1 SGHRS, CDR2 YFSETQ. CDR3 sequence reads: CASKPDMRASYEQYF. Here the CDR3 DNA reads TGCGCCAGCAAGCCGGACATGAGGGCGTCCTACGAGCAGTACTTC.

The gene calls are TRBV7-1 and TRBJ2-1; 9 bases align to TRBD2. TRBV7-1 is an ORF, and what it does is uncertain. V shed 4 bases, J shed 9 bases, and the junction held 7 bases outside the gene matches. The CDR3 covers 14 residues. The DNA of the CDR3 is TGTGCCAGCAGCTTATCGGGGACTAGCCTTGAGCAGTTCTTC. It is translated as CASSLSGTSLEQFF.

The chain couples TRBV5-1 to TRBJ1-1; D uncertain. Germline assignment: CDR1 SGHRS and CDR2 YFSETQ. V lost 2 bases, J lost 4 bases, and 12 bases lay in between. This CDR3 comprises 14 residues. The CDR3 is CASSFSPLTTEAFF. The DNA for the CDR3 is TGCGCCAGCAGCTTTTCCCCCCTCACCACTGAAGCTTTCTTT.

This clone occurred once. This rearrangement joins TRBV18 to TRBJ2-7; 8 nucleotides line up with TRBD1. Per the germline V gene, CDR1 is KGHSH and CDR2 is LQKENI. This CDR3 is 12 amino acids long. V shed 9 bases and J 6 bases; nucleotides not matched to a gene: 7. DNA of the CDR3: TGTGCCAGTTGTGACAGGGGCGGCGAGCAGTACTTC. Protein sequence: CASCDRGGEQYF.

CDR3 amino acids: CAISESGAADTQYF. CDR3 in DNA: TGTGCCATCAGTGAGTCAGGGGCAGCAGATACGCAGTATTTT. This rearrangement joins TRBV10-3 to TRBJ2-3; weak D call: TRBD1 (5 bases). From germline, CDR1 is ENHRY and CDR2 SYGVKD. V was clipped by 0 bases and J by 4 bases, with 8 bases between them. The CDR3 consists of 14 residues.

This chain uses TRBV11-3 with TRBJ2-5, with D possibly being TRBD2 (6 bases). This CDR3 comprises 17 residues. Between the trimmed V and J ends, which lost 5 bases and 0 bases, there was a span of 19 bases. Germline V gene data show CDR1 as SGHNT and CDR2 as YENEEA. CDR3 in amino acids: CASSPDRGRSNQETQYF. The CDR3 nucleotides read TGTGCCAGCAGCCCGGACCGGGGGAGGTCGAACCAAGAGACCCAGTACTTC. Supplemented by reference TRBV11-3 and TRBJ2-5, the full variable domain reads EAGVVQSPRYKIIEKKQPVAFWCNPISGHNTLYWYLQNLGQGPELLIRYENEEAVDDSQLPKDRFSAERLKGVDSTLKIQPAELGDSAVYLCASSPDRGRSNQETQYFGPGTRLLVL.

V usage is TRBV30 and J usage is TRBJ1-1; 7 positions match TRBD1. This CDR3 is 18 amino acids long. The J segment lost 7 bases and the V segment lost 4 bases, leaving 24 bases of the junction unmatched. Germline CDR1 is GTSNPN and CDR2 is SVGIG (reference sequence). The CDR3, as DNA: TGTGCCTGGAAGAAAGGGGGCGCGGGGACGGGTATAAGAAATGAAGCTTTCTTT. It is translated as CAWKKGGAGTGIRNEAFF. Full variable domain (rest looked up from reference TRBV30 and TRBJ1-1): SQTIHQWPATLVQPVGSPLSLECTVEGTSNPNLYWYRQAAGRGLQLLFYSVGIGQISSEVPQNLSASRPQDRQFILSSKKLLLSDSGFYLCAWKKGGAGTGIRNEAFFGQGTRLTVV.

This sequence joins TRBV19 and TRBJ2-3; 11 positions agree with TRBD1. Germline-derived CDR1 and CDR2 are LNHDA and SQIVND (reference sequence). V lost 4 bases, J lost 7 bases, and 7 bases stayed unmatched. The CDR3 is 15 amino acids. The CDR3 sequence: CASSTPGQGVYTQYF. In DNA, the CDR3 is TGTGCCAGTAGTACTCCGGGACAGGGGGTGTATACGCAGTATTTT.

The V and J genes are TRBV28 and TRBJ1-5, with 8 bases matching TRBD1. This CDR3 has 17 residues. The germline CDR1 and CDR2 sequences are MDHEN and SYDVKM. The trim removed 3 bases at V and 0 bases at J, leaving 7 bases unmatched. The DNA for the CDR3 is TGTGCCAGCAGTTTTGTCCAGGGGGCGTTTAGCAATCAGCCCCAGCATTTT. This sequence encodes CASSFVQGAFSNQPQHF.

This chain joins TRBV28 and TRBJ2-1; D perhaps matches TRBD1 (5 bases). CDR1 MDHEN and CDR2 SYDVKM come from the germline V gene. Trimming removed 5 bases at V and 5 bases at J, with 19 bases between. The length of the CDR3 is 16 residues. CDR3 in amino acids: CASSPQSGHLDNEQFF. The CDR3 nucleotides are TGTGCCAGCAGTCCCCAGTCAGGACATCTAGACAATGAGCAGTTCTTC.